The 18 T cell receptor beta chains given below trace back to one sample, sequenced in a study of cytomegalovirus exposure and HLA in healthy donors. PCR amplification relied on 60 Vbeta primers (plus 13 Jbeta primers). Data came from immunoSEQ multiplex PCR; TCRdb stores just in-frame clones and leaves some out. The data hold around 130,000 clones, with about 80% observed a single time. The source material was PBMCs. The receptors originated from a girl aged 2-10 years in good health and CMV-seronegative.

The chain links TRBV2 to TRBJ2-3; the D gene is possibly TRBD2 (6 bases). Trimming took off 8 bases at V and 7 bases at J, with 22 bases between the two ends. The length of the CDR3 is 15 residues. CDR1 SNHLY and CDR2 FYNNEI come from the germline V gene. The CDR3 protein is CASSSSGGVGNTQYF. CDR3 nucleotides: TGTGCCAGCTCTTCGTCTGGCGGGGTCGGTAATACGCAGTATTTT.

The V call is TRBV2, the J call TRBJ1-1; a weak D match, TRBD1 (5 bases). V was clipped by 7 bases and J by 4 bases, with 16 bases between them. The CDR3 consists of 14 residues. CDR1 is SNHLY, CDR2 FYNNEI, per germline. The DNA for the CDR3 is TGTGCCAGCAACAGCTTCAGGGTTCGCACTGAAGCTTTCTTT. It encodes CASNSFRVRTEAFF.

Here the CDR3 DNA reads TGTGCCAGCAGTTACGACCGGGTAAGGTACGAGCAGTACTTC. Amino acids: CASSYDRVRYEQYF. The rearrangement links TRBV6-6 to TRBJ2-7; D not resolved. Germline CDR1 reads MNHNY; CDR2 reads SVGAGI (reference sequence). V shed 2 bases and J shed 4 bases, with 12 bases lying between them. The CDR3 has 14 amino acids.

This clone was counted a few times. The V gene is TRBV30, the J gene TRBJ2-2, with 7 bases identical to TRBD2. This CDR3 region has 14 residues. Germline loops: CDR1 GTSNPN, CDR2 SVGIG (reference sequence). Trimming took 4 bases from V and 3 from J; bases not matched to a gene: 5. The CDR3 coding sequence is TGTGCCTGGACCCGGACTAGATACACCGGGGAGCTGTTTTTT. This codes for CAWTRTRYTGELFF. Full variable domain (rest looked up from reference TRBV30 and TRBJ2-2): SQTIHQWPATLVQPVGSPLSLECTVEGTSNPNLYWYRQAAGRGLQLLFYSVGIGQISSEVPQNLSASRPQDRQFILSSKKLLLSDSGFYLCAWTRTRYTGELFFGEGSRLTVL.

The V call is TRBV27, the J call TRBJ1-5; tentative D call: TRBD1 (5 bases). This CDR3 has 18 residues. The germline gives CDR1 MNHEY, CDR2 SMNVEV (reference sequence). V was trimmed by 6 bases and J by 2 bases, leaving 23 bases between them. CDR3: CASRPSGLSTLRNQPQHF. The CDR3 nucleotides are TGTGCCAGCAGGCCTTCGGGACTGTCAACCCTTCGCAATCAGCCCCAGCATTTT.

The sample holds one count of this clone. CDR3 region: CAISRQASSYEQYF. CDR3 DNA sequence: TGTGCCATCAGTCGACAGGCAAGCTCCTACGAGCAGTACTTC. J is TRBJ2-7 and V is TRBV10-3, with a possible D match to TRBD1 (6 bases). Deletions cut 5 bases from V and 0 bases from J, with 11 bases between. This CDR3 is 14 amino acids long. Germline values: CDR1 ENHRY, CDR2 SYGVKD.

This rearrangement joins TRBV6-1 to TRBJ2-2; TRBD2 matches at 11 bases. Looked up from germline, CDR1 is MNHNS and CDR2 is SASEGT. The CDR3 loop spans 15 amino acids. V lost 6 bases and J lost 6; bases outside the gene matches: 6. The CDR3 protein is CASRQLAGAAGELFF. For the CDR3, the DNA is TGTGCCAGCAGGCAACTAGCGGGGGCTGCCGGGGAGCTGTTTTTT.

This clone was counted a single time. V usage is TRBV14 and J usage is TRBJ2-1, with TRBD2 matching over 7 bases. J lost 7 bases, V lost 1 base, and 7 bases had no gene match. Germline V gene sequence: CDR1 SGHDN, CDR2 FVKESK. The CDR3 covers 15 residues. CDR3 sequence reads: CASSQGAGEENEQFF. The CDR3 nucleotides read TGTGCCAGCAGCCAAGGGGCGGGAGAGGAGAATGAGCAGTTCTTC. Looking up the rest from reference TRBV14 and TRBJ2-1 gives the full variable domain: EAGVTQFPSHSVIEKGQTVTLRCDPISGHDNLYWYRRVMGKEIKFLLHFVKESKQDESGMPNNRFLAERTGGTYSTLKVQPAELEDSGVYFCASSQGAGEENEQFFGPGTRLTVL.

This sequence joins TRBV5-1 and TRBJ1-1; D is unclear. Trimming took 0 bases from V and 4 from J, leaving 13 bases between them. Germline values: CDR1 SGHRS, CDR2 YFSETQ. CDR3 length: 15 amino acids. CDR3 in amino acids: CASSLALGGGTEAFF. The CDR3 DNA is TGCGCCAGCAGCTTGGCCTTGGGAGGAGGCACTGAAGCTTTCTTT.

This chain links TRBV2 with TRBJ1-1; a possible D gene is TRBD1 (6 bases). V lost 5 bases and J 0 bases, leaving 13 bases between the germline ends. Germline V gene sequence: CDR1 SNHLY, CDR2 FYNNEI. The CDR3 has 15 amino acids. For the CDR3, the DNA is TGTGCCAGCAGTTTACAGGGCAGATTGAACACTGAAGCTTTCTTT. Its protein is CASSLQGRLNTEAFF.

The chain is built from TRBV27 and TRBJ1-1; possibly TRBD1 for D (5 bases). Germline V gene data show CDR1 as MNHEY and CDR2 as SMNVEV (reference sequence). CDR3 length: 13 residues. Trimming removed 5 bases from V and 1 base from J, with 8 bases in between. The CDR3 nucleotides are TGTGCCAGCAGTCGGACACCGAACACTGAAGCTTTCTTT. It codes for CASSRTPNTEAFF.

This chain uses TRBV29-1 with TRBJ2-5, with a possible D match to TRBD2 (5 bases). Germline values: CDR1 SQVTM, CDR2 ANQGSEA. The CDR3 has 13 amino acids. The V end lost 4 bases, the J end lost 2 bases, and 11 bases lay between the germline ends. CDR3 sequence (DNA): TGCAGCGTTGTGTTACTAGGGCAAGAGACCCAGTACTTC. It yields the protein CSVVLLGQETQYF.

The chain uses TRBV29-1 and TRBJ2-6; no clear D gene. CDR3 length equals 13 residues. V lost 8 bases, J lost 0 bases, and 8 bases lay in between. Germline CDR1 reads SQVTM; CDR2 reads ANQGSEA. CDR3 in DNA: TGCAGCATTAAGAGCTCTGGGGCCAACGTCCTGACTTTC. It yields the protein CSIKSSGANVLTF.

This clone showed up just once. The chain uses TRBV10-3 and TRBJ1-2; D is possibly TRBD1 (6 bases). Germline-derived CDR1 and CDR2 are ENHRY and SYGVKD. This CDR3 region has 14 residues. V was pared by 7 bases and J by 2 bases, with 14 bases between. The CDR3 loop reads CAITEGQTNYGYTF. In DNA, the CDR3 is TGTGCCATCACCGAAGGACAGACCAACTATGGCTACACCTTC.

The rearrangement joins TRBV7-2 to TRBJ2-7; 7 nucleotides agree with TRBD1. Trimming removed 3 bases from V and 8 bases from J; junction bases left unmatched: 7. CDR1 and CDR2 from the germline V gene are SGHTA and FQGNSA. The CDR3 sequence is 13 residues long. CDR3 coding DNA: TGTGCCAGCAGCTTCAAAGGGGGCGGAAAGCAGTACTTC. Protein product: CASSFKGGGKQYF.

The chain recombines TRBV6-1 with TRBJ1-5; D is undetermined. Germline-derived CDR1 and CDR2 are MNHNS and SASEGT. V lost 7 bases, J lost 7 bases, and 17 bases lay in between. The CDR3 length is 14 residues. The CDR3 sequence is CASIPEWVGQPQHF. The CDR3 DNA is TGTGCCAGCATACCAGAGTGGGTCGGGCAGCCCCAGCATTTT.

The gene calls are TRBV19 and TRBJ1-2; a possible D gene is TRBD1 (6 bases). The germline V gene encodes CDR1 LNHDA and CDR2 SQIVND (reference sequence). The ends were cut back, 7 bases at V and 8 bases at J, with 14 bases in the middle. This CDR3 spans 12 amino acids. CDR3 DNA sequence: TGTGCCAGTACCCTACAGGGAGAAGGCTACACCTTC. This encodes CASTLQGEGYTF.

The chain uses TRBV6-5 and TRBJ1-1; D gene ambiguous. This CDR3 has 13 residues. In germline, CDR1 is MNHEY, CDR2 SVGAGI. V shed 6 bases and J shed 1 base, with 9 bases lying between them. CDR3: CASSSPWNTEAFF. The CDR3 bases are TGTGCCAGCAGCTCCCCCTGGAACACTGAAGCTTTCTTT.